This TCR beta chain was captured by sequencing in a study of CD8+ T cells in alopecia areata. RNA was extracted and reverse transcribed into cDNA as the sequencing template. TCRdb's copy holds only in-frame clones and misses some; the assay was immunoSEQ multiplex PCR. The sample consists of 85,000 to 110,000 clones, roughly 53% of them appearing once. Germline V gives CDR1 SGHRS, CDR2 YFSETQ. Deletions cut 4 bases from V and 0 bases from J, with 7 bases between. The CDR3 is 13 amino acids. The chain recombines TRBV5-1 with TRBJ1-1, with D possibly being TRBD1 (6 bases). The source is a human donor in good health. Source material: CD4+ T cells sorted from blood. CDR3 sequence reads: CASSDRLNTEAFF. Here the CDR3 DNA reads TGCGCCAGCAGCGACAGGCTGAACACTGAAGCTTTCTTT.